The T cell receptor beta chain described here comes from a study of OX40 agonist ivuxolimab in advanced cancers. About the research overall: Prior anti-PD-1, anti-PD-L1 or anti-CTLA-4 therapy was allowed; around 40% had some.

The data were produced by immunoSEQ multiplex PCR, yet TCRdb's version contains in-frame clones alone and is incomplete. The sample lists 25,000 to 35,000 clones, almost 85% occurring once. General study results and limits: Certain nonresponders additionally had low normalized T-cell clonal expansion.

Systemic immunosuppression or a history of autoimmune disease excluded patients. On cycle 4 day 1 and cycle 7 day 1, as well as at baseline, blood was sampled. Worth noting for this clone: The target antigen is unknown.

Trimming cost V 6 bases and J 7 bases, with 13 bases left between them. The CDR3 spans 13 residues. The germline CDR1 and CDR2 sequences are MNHEY and SVGAGI. The chain couples TRBV6-5 to TRBJ1-5; D is undetermined. The clonotype comes from an adult with an advanced solid tumor such as melanoma, head and neck, liver or kidney cancer. The input for sequencing was CD4+ or CD8+ T cells sorted from blood, taken in a trial of the OX40 agonist ivuxolimab. CDR3 loop: CASSPGYAQPQHF. In DNA, the CDR3 is TGTGCCAGCAGCCCCGGCTACGCCCAGCCCCAGCATTTT.